The T cell receptor beta chain under discussion was sequenced for a study of cytomegalovirus exposure and HLA in healthy donors. On this clone: The antigen is not known.

The study's findings and limits: Most subjects had HLA-A and HLA-B alleles reportedly predicted accurately by TCR beta sequences. Among TCR beta chains, those listed as cytomegalovirus-associated numbered over 150. Reported results showed that the classifier diagnosed cytomegalovirus status with high specificity and sensitivity.

A multiplex PCR was run with 60 Vbeta primers and 13 Jbeta primers. Authors' methods: Later analysis identified tens of millions of unique TCR beta chains, around 10 million shared. Generated by immunoSEQ multiplex PCR, the TCRdb table keeps only in-frame clones and is missing some. That table gives V, J and clone size, and the DNA gave D and trimming. The table records 150,000 to 200,000 clones, over 60% of them present only once. CDR1 is SGHTA and CDR2 is FQGNSA in the germline V gene. Trimming stripped 5 bases from V and 4 bases from J, with 14 bases between. The CDR3 covers 14 residues. The sequence was collected from a woman aged 50 to 60 in good health and CMV-seropositive. The specimen sequenced was PBMCs. This sequence joins TRBV7-2 and TRBJ1-1; D remains ambiguous. CDR3 region: CASSPNSWATEAFF. In DNA, the CDR3 is TGTGCCAGCAGCCCCAACTCGTGGGCCACTGAAGCTTTCTTT. Full variable domain (rest looked up from reference TRBV7-2 and TRBJ1-1): GAGVSQSPSNKVTEKGKDVELRCDPISGHTALYWYRQSLGQGLEFLIYFQGNSAPDKSGLPSDRFSAERTGGSVSTLTIQRTQQEDSAVYLCASSPNSWATEAFFGQGTRLTVV.